This T cell receptor beta chain was sequenced during a study of CD8 T cells in Susac syndrome. On the study more broadly: Sequencing included Susac syndrome patients, about six of them with active disease and roughly eight in remission.

It was with random hexamers that roughly 0.45 to 1 ug RNA was reverse transcribed. One entry per CDR3 protein results from TCRdb running MiXCR on the immunoSEQ multiplex PCR reads. Of about 180,000 distinct CDR3 sequences listed, approximately 94% were seen once; the top ten hold 0.1% to 0.13%. This CDR3 contains 15 residues. The germline CDR1 and CDR2 sequences are SGHTA and FQGNSA. The junction had 6 bases not matched to a gene; V was cut back by 5 bases and J by 4 bases. J is TRBJ2-7 and V is TRBV7-2; the match to TRBD2 covers 12 bases. The sequence was obtained from a human donor with Susac syndrome. The sample taken for sequencing was CD4+ T cells from PBMCs. The DNA for the CDR3 is TGTGCCAGCAGCCCTAGCGGGGGGGTCCTATACGAGCAGTACTTC. This gives the protein CASSPSGGVLYEQYF.